This T cell receptor beta chain emerged from a study of memory CD4+ T cells and cytomegalovirus serostatus. Study information: Healthy Belgian adult donors included about nine CMV-positive and 24 CMV-negative people. Whole-study findings and limits: Suggested: most of the CMV-linked TCR signature lies in CD4+ memory cells.

Germline V gives CDR1 MNHNS, CDR2 SASEGT. Trimming took 5 bases from V and 3 from J; bases not matched to a gene: 5. There are 16 residues in the CDR3. As regards this clone: The antigen is unknown.

Original data processing: Out-of-frame sequences were removed, leaving 2 million to 2.5 million distinct TCRbeta sequences. Using immunoSEQ multiplex PCR, the repertoire was profiled, and TCRdb retains in-frame clones only, with some absent. That table supplies the V and J calls and clone size; D and trimming were determined from the DNA. The data show 85,000 to 100,000 clones, under 90% seen once. The sort gate was single viable CD3+CD4+CD8-CD45RO+ cells for memory CD4+ T cells. The material sequenced was memory CD4+ T cells from blood. This TCR derives from an adult in good health and CMV-seropositive. This chain uses TRBV6-1 with TRBJ2-1; 12 nucleotides match TRBD2. CDR3 sequence reads: CASSQGLAGNYNEQFF. CDR3 coding DNA: TGTGCCAGCAGTCAAGGACTAGCGGGGAACTACAATGAGCAGTTCTTC.